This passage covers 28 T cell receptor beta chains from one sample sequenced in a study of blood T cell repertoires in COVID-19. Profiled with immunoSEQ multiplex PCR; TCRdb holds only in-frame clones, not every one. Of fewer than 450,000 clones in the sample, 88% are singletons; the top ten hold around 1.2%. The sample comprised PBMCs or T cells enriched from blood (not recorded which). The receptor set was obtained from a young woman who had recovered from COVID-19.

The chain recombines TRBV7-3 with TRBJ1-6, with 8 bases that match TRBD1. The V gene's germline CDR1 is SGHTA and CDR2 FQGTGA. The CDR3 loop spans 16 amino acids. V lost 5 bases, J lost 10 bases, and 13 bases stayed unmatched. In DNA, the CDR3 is TGTGCCAGCAGCCTAGGGGGGACCGGGACAGGCTCACCCCTCCACTTT. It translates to CASSLGGTGTGSPLHF.

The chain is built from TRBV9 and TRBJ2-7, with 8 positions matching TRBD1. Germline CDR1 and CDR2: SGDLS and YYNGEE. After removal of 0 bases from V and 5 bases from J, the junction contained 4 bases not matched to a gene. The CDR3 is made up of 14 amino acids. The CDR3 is CASSVAQGADEQYF. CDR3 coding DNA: TGTGCCAGCAGCGTAGCCCAGGGGGCGGACGAGCAGTACTTC.

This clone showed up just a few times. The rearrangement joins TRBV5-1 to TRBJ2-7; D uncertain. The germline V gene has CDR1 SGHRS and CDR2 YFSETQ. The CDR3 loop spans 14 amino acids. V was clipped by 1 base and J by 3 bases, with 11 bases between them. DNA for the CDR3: TGCGCCAGCAGCTTGCAATCCGGTCGCTACGAGCAGTACTTC. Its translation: CASSLQSGRYEQYF.

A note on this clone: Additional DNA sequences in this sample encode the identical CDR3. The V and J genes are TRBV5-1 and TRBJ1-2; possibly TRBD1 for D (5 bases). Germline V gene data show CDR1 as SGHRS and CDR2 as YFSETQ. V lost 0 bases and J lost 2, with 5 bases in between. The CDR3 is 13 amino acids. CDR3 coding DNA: TGCGCCAGCAGCTTGGGACAGAACTATGGCTACACCTTC. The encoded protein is CASSLGQNYGYTF.

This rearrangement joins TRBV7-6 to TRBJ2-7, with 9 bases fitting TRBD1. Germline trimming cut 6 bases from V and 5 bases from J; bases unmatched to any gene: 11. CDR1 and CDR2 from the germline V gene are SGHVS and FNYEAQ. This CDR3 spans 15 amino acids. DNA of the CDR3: TGTGCCAGCAGGCCGGGGACAGGGCTTTTCCACGAGCAGTACTTC. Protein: CASRPGTGLFHEQYF.

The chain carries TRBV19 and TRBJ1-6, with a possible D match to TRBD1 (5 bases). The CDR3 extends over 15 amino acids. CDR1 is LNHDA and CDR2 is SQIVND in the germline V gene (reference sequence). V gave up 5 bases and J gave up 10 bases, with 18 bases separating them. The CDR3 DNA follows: TGTGCCAGTAGTTTCACTCTAGGGGCTCAGTCACCCCTCCACTTT. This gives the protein CASSFTLGAQSPLHF.

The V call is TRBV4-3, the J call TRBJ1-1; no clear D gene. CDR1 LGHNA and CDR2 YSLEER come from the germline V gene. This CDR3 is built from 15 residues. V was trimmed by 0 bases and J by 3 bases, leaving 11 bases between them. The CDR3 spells CASSQDRPGYTEAFF. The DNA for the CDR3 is TGCGCCAGCAGCCAAGACCGTCCGGGATACACTGAAGCTTTCTTT.

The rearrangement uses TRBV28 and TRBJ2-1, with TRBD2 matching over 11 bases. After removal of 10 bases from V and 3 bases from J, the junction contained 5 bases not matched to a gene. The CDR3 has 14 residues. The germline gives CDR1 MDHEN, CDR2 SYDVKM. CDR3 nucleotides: TGTGCCACCCGGGGGACTAGCGGCTACAATGAGCAGTTCTTC. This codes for CATRGTSGYNEQFF.

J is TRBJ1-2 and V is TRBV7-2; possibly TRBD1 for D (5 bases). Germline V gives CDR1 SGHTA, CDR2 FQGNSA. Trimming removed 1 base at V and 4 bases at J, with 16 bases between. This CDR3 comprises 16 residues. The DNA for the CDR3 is TGTGCCAGCAGCTTAGTATCGCCAGGGTATCTCTATGGCTACACCTTC. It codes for CASSLVSPGYLYGYTF. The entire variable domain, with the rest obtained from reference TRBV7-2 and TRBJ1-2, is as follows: GAGVSQSPSNKVTEKGKDVELRCDPISGHTALYWYRQSLGQGLEFLIYFQGNSAPDKSGLPSDRFSAERTGGSVSTLTIQRTQQEDSAVYLCASSLVSPGYLYGYTFGSGTRLTVV.

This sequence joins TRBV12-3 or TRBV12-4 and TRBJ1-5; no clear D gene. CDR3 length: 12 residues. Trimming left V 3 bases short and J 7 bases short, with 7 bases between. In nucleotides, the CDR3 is TGTGCCAGCAGTTTCTTTCCCCAGCCCCAGCATTTT. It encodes CASSFFPQPQHF.

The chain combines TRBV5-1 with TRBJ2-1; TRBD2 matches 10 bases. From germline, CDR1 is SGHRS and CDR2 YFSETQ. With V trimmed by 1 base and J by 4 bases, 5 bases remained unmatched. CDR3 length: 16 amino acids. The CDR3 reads CASSLQRGGFYNEQFF. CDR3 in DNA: TGCGCCAGCAGCTTGCAGCGGGGGGGATTTTACAATGAGCAGTTCTTC.

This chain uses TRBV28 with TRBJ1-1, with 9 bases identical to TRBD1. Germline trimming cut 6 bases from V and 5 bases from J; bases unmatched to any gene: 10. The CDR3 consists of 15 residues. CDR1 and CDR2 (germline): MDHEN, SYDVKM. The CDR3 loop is CASRGQGGYGTEAFF. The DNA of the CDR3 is TGTGCCAGCAGGGGACAGGGCGGTTATGGAACTGAAGCTTTCTTT.

CDR3 sequence reads: CASSLAGRQTGGYEQYF. DNA of the CDR3: TGTGCCAGCAGCTTAGCGGGCAGGCAAACTGGTGGCTACGAGCAGTACTTC. The chain has TRBV7-9 and TRBJ2-7, with D unresolved. CDR3 length: 17 residues. Trimming stripped 0 bases from V and 3 bases from J, with 18 bases between. CDR1 is SEHNR, CDR2 FQNEAQ, per germline (reference sequence).

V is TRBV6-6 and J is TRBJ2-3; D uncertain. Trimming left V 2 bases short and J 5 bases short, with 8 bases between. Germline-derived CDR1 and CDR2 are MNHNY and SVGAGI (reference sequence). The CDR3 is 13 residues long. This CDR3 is CASSYLAKDTQYF. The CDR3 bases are TGTGCCAGCAGTTACCTGGCAAAAGATACGCAGTATTTT.

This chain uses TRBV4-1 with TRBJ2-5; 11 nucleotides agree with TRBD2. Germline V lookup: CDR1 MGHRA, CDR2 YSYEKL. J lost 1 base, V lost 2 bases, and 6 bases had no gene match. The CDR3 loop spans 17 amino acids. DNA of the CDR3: TGCGCCAGCAGCCAACACAGTAGCGGGGGGGCCCAAGAGACCCAGTACTTC. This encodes CASSQHSSGGAQETQYF.

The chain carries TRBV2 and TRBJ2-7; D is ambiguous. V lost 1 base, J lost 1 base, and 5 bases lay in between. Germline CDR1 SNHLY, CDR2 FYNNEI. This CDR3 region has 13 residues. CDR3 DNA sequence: TGTGCCAGCAGTGAAGGGCCTTCCTACGAGCAGTACTTC. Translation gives CASSEGPSYEQYF.

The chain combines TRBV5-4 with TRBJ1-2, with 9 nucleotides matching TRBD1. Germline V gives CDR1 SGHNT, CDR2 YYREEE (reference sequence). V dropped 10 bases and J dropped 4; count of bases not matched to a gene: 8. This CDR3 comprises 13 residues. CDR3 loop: CAARAQGAYGYTF. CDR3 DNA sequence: TGTGCCGCACGGGCACAGGGGGCCTATGGCTACACCTTC.

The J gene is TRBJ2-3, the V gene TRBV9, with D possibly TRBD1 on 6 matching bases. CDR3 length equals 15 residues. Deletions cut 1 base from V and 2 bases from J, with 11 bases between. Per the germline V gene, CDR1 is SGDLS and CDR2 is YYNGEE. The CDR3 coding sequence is TGTGCCAGCAGCGTACAGGGACACCTCACAGATACGCAGTATTTT. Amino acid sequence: CASSVQGHLTDTQYF.

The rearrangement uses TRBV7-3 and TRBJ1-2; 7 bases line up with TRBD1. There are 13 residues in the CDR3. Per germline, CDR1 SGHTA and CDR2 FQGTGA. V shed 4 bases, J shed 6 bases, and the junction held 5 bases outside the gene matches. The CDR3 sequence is CASSSTGVDGYTF. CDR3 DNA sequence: TGTGCCAGCAGCTCAACAGGGGTCGATGGCTACACCTTC.

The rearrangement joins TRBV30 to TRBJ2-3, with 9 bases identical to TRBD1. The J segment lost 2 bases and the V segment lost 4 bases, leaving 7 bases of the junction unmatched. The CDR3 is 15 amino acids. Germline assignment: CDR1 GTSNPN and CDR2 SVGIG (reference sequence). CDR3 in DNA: TGTGCCTGGATGAGGGGGGACAGGGACACAGATACGCAGTATTTT. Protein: CAWMRGDRDTDTQYF.

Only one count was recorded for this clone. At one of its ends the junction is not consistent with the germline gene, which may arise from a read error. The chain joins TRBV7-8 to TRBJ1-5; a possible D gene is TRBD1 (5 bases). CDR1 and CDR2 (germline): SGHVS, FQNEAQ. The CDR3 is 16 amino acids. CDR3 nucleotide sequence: TGTGCCAGCAGCTTAGCAGACAGATCCTACAATCAGCACCAGCATTTT. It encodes CASSLADRSYNQHQHF.

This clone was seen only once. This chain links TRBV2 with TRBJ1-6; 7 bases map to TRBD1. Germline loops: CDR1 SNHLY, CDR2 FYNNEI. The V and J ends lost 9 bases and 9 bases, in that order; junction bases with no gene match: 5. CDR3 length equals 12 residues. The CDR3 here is CASTAGGSPLHF. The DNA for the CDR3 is TGTGCCAGTACCGCAGGGGGTTCACCCCTCCACTTT.

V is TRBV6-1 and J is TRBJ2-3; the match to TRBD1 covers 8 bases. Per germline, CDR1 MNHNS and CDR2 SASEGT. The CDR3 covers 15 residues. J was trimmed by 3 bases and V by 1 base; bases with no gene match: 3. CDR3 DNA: TGTGCCAGCAGTGAAGGCGGACAGGGAACAGATACGCAGTATTTT. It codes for CASSEGGQGTDTQYF.

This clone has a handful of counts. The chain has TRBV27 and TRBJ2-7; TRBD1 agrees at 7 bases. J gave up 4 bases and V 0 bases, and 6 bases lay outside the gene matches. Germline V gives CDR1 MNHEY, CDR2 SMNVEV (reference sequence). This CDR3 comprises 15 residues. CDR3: CASSLSAGGKYEQYF. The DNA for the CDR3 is TGTGCCAGCAGTTTATCGGCAGGGGGTAAATACGAGCAGTACTTC.

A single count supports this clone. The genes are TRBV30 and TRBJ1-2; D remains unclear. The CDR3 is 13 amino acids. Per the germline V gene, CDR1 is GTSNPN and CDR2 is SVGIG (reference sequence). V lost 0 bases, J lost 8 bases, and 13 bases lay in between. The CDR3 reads CAWSVRVEIGYTF. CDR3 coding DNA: TGTGCCTGGAGTGTGAGGGTTGAGATAGGCTACACCTTC.

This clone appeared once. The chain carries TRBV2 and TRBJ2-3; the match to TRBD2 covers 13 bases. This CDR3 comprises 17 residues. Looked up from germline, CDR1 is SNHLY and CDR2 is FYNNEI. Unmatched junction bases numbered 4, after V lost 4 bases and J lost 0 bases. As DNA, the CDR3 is TGTGCCAGCAGTGGACTAGCGGGGGGAGGAAGCACAGATACGCAGTATTTT. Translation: CASSGLAGGGSTDTQYF.

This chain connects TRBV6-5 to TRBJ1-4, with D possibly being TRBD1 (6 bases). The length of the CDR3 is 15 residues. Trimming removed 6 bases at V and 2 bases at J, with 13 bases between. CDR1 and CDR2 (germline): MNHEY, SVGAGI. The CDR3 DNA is TGTGCCAGCAGAGTAGGACAGACGACTAATGAAAAACTGTTTTTT. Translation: CASRVGQTTNEKLFF.

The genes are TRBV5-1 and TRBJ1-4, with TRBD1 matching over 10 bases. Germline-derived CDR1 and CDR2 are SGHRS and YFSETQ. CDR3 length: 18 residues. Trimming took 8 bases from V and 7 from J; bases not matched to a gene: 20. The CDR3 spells CASQVGTGEDGAFEKLFF. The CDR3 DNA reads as TGCGCCAGTCAAGTCGGGACAGGGGAAGATGGGGCCTTTGAAAAACTGTTTTTT.